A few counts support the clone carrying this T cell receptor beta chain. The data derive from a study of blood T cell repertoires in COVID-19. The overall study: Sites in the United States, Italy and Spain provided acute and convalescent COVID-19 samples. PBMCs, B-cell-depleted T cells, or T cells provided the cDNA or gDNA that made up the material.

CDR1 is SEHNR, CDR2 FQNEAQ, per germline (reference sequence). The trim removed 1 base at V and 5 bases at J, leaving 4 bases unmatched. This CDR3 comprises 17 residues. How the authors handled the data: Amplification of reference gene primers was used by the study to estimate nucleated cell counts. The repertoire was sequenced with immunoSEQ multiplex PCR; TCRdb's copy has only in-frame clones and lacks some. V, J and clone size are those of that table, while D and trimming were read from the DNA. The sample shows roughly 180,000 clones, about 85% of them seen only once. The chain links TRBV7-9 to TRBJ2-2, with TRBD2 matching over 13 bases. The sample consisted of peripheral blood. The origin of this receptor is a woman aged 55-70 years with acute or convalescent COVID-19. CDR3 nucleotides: TGTGCCAGCAGCTTAGGACGACTAGCGGGAGGTACCGGGGAGCTGTTTTTT. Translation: CASSLGRLAGGTGELFF.